Listed here is a single TCR beta chain. This clone's antigen is unknown. Base qualities are not at hand, and no much larger clone is one base apart. The library was obtained by the immunoSEQ multiplex PCR assay. For most patients, genomic DNA was isolated with the Qiagen DNeasy Blood and Tissue Kit and shipped frozen to Adaptive Biotechnologies for TCR sequencing. Adaptive Biotechnologies carried out high-throughput TCR-beta CDR3 sequencing of genomic DNA for most patients. For the original study's pipeline: Adaptive's ImmunoSEQ software was the source of the TCR sequencing data for around 20 patients, while a few other patients were processed with MiXCR and VDJtools. CD4 versus CD8 sorting errors were corrected by removing sequences found in both subsets at a frequency ratio below 5:1. CDR3 nucleotide sequences shared by donor and recipient were removed because the origin of these sequences could not be assigned. Alloreactive clones required at least 2-fold expansion over unstimulated cells and minimum CFSE-low frequency of 0.002% (template counts) or 0.001% (read counts). Mappable clones were those detected in sequenced pre-transplant spleen, lymph node, or MLR CFSE-low populations of the donor or recipient. Cumulative frequency of alloreactive clones was calculated as a percentage of all sequences weighted by copy number. TCRdb limited this immuneACCESS table to in-frame rearrangements with V and J called. A share of clones is missing; checked studies link under half to unresolved V genes, and the rest is unexplained. The D gene and trimming were derived from the DNA, and the V and J assignments and clone size from that table. For this sample there are 90,000 to 150,000 clones; approximately 95% appear just once. The leading ten clones occupy more than 2.5% of the sample.

Reading the label with the study, this specimen's time point is: cells obtained before transplantation from donor or recipient. CD3+CD4+ and CD3+CD8+ populations were FACS-sorted from unstimulated pre-transplant donor and recipient cells taken from spleen or lymph nodes. The data were taken from a study of graft-versus-host responses after intestinal transplantation (dated by TCRdb to the early 2020s). A note on the overall study: The transplants that recipients got were multivisceral, liver-intestinal, or isolated intestinal. Every recipient was given anti-thymocyte globulin induction, followed by around three years of maintenance tacrolimus and steroids. After intestinal transplantation, graft-versus-host and host-versus-graft alloreactive T cell clones were followed in the graft, circulation and bone marrow using bulk TCR-beta CDR3 sequencing. Alloreactive clones were identified by sequencing pre-transplant mixed lymphocyte reaction products and comparing them with unstimulated pre-transplant donor and recipient T cells. The cohort enrolled some 24 intestinal transplant recipients, one of whom was a retransplant, and 3 patients without pretransplant specimens were excluded. Donor T cell macrochimerism was defined as a peak of at least 4% donor T cells among recipient peripheral blood mononuclear cells. Samples from a few later patients were sequenced in-house on an Illumina MiSeq with MiXCR processing rather than by the commercial service.

The full study reports these points: GvH clones were detected in recipient bone marrow, and some of these GvH clones were observed earlier in ileal mucosa or blood, consistent with an intestinal mucosal origin. The relatively low number and heterogeneity of intestinal transplant patients limited the conclusions. In the allografts of patients with donor T cell macrochimerism, GvH to HvG T cell clonal ratios were high. Early after transplant, peak levels of circulating GvH clones were associated with declines in HvG clones.

V is reduced by 4 bases and J by 7 bases, leaving a spacing of 8 bases between them. CDR1 and CDR2 are drawn from the germline V gene (reference sequence): MNHEY, SMNVEV. Measured from the cysteine to the phenylalanine, the CDR3 is 12 residues long. The kept DNA is CDR3 alone, 36 bases in frame from the first base. The sequence derives from a human donor who received an intestinal transplant. The chain is assembled from TRBV27 and TRBJ1-5, with no D gene named confidently. The source material was unstimulated CD8+ T cells sorted from spleen or lymph node cells, sampled before intestinal transplant. The CDR3 protein sequence reads: CASSSAGQPQHF. The nucleotides are TGTGCCAGCAGTTCTGCGGGGCAGCCCCAGCATTTT.